Following are 7 T cell receptor beta chains from one sample sequenced in a study of human T cells and chemical hapten exposure. Described time point: pre-sensitization, week 0. The treatment denotes: therapeutic diphenylcyclopropenone sensitization with weekly scalp DPC. TCRdb ran MiXCR on the RACE reads and lists one entry per CDR3 protein. The sample shows 250,000 or so distinct CDR3 sequences, 7.5% to 9% of them seen only once. The input for sequencing was whole blood, taken in connection with sensitization to the hapten diphenylcyclopropenone (DPC). The receptor source for this set is a man aged 18 to 30 with alopecia areata. Some clones in this sample may be carry-over from other donors' samples.

A few counts support this clonotype. The V gene is TRBV7-2, the J gene TRBJ2-1, with 7 positions matching TRBD2. After removal of 5 bases from V and 7 bases from J, the junction contained 8 bases not matched to a gene. From germline, CDR1 is SGHTA and CDR2 FQGNSA. This CDR3 spans 14 amino acids. CDR3: CASSRGLTKNEQFF. CDR3 nucleotide sequence: TGTGCCAGCAGCCGGGGACTAACAAAAAATGAGCAGTTCTTC.

Many counts were recorded for this clonotype. This chain uses TRBV14 with TRBJ1-3; no definite D call. This CDR3 comprises 14 residues. Trimming took off 4 bases at V and 3 bases at J, with 10 bases between the two ends. Germline loops: CDR1 SGHDN, CDR2 FVKESK. The CDR3 here is CASSRWGSGNTIYF. The CDR3 nucleotides read TGTGCCAGCAGCCGCTGGGGTAGTGGAAACACCATATATTTT.

The genes are TRBV6-6 and TRBJ1-1; no clear D gene. Germline CDR1 is MNHNY and CDR2 is SVGAGI (reference sequence). The CDR3 contains 14 residues. Trimming removed 4 bases from V and 5 bases from J, with 14 bases in between. The CDR3 DNA is TGTGCCAGCAGTTCACCTAAATTCGGGACTGAAGCTTTCTTT. Amino acids: CASSSPKFGTEAFF.

In its sample, this clonotype was seen many times. This chain links TRBV3-1 with TRBJ2-2; weak D call: TRBD2 (6 bases). Trimming took off 3 bases at V and 4 bases at J, with 6 bases between the two ends. The CDR3 is 13 residues long. CDR1 is LGHDT, CDR2 YNNKEL, per germline (reference sequence). The CDR3 DNA reads as TGTGCCAGCAGCCAGGGGGGCACCGGGGAGCTGTTTTTT. It yields the protein CASSQGGTGELFF.

The J gene is TRBJ1-4, the V gene TRBV28; D is ambiguous. The CDR3 length is 15 residues. Deletions cut 6 bases from V and 4 bases from J, with 15 bases between. CDR1 is MDHEN and CDR2 is SYDVKM in the germline V gene. The CDR3 coding sequence is TGTGCCAGCAGGGGGATCGGACTACATAATGAAAAACTGTTTTTT. Translated, it gives CASRGIGLHNEKLFF.

The gene calls are TRBV28 and TRBJ2-5; D is ambiguous. The V end was cut by 5 bases, the J end by 1 base, with 11 bases between. This CDR3 is 14 amino acids long. Germline V gene sequence: CDR1 MDHEN, CDR2 SYDVKM. The DNA for the CDR3 is TGTGCCAGCAGTCTACAGAACATCCAAGAGACCCAGTACTTC. This translates into CASSLQNIQETQYF.

This clonotype was seen at least ten times. The genes are TRBV20-1 and TRBJ1-5; 7 nucleotides line up with TRBD1. The V and J ends lost 7 bases and 2 bases, in that order; junction bases with no gene match: 8. CDR3 length equals 14 residues. Germline values: CDR1 DFQATT, CDR2 SNEGSKA (reference sequence). CDR3: CSVKIGGGNQPQHF. For the CDR3, the DNA is TGCAGTGTGAAAATAGGGGGCGGCAATCAGCCCCAGCATTTT.